This TCR beta chain was identified in a study of shared clonotypes between healthy human individuals. Study results and caveats: Lower generation probabilities were found for non-shared clonotypes than for those shared by all four donors.

Concerning this clone itself: Its antigen remains unknown.

The data were produced by immunoSEQ multiplex PCR, yet TCRdb's version contains in-frame clones alone and is incomplete. Altogether about 980,000 clones are present, over 75% being singletons, with the ten largest covering approximately 1.5%. The sequence came from a young man in good health. Sequencing was done on a sample of memory CD4+ T cells sorted from blood. As to subset: CD45RA-negative fraction.

CDR3 sequence (DNA): TGCGCCAGCAGCCTCGGGACGGCTCGCACAGATACGCAGTATTTT. Protein: CASSLGTARTDTQYF. The chain has TRBV4-3 and TRBJ2-3; TRBD1 or TRBD2 may be the D gene (5 bases each). V was shortened by 4 bases and J by 1 base, with 12 bases between the two germline ends. In germline, CDR1 is LGHNA, CDR2 YSLEER. CDR3 length: 15 amino acids.